A single T cell receptor beta chain is shown here with its context. Its antigen is not identified. This sample's time point: peripheral blood 6 weeks after treatment start. This record comes from a study of PD-L1 blockade in urothelial cancer. Study as a whole: Blood was evaluated 3 weeks (second dose) and 6 weeks after therapy began. Study-level points and caveats: Below-median TCR clonality that was measured in pretreatment blood predicted better survival.

Synthetically made TCR analog templates were put into each PCR as spikes. The data were produced by immunoSEQ multiplex PCR, yet TCRdb's version contains in-frame clones alone and is incomplete. Seen here are around 100,000 clones, approximately 90% observed once, and the top ten hold approximately 3.8%. Germline V gene data show CDR1 as SGDLS and CDR2 as YYNGEE. Germline trimming cut 0 bases from V and 10 bases from J; bases unmatched to any gene: 10. This CDR3 comprises 15 residues. The chain employs TRBV9 and TRBJ2-5; 9 positions match TRBD1. The sample here was PBMCs, taken around atezolizumab (anti-PD-L1) treatment. The source of this sequence is a man aged 55 to 70 with urothelial cancer. CDR3 in amino acids: CASSVDGQGSILQYF. In DNA, the CDR3 is TGTGCCAGCAGCGTAGACGGACAGGGGTCTATTCTCCAGTACTTC.